One sample yielded the 18 T cell receptor beta chains listed below, sequenced in a study of cytomegalovirus exposure and HLA in healthy donors. Produced via immunoSEQ multiplex PCR; TCRdb's table is partial and in-frame only. The sample carries about 250,000 clones, approximately 84% recorded once. Material for sequencing was PBMCs. Every receptor here comes from a man between 18 and 35 years old in good health and CMV-seropositive.

V gene TRBV25-1 combines with J gene TRBJ2-3; 11 bases align to TRBD2. The CDR3 totals 16 residues. The V segment lost 6 bases and the J segment 5 bases; nucleotides outside the gene matches: 10. The V gene's germline CDR1 is MGHDK and CDR2 SYGVNS. The CDR3 DNA reads as TGTGCCAGCAGCGAGGCCTTAGCGGGAGGGGGAGATACGCAGTATTTT. This gives the protein CASSEALAGGGDTQYF.

The V gene is TRBV28, the J gene TRBJ1-4; D is ambiguous. Germline loops: CDR1 MDHEN, CDR2 SYDVKM. The CDR3 covers 14 residues. V was pared by 3 bases and J by 6 bases, with 11 bases between. The CDR3 sequence is CASSFRTGHEKLFF. The CDR3 DNA reads as TGTGCCAGCAGTTTTCGGACGGGCCATGAAAAACTGTTTTTT.

Of note for this clone: The junction departs from germline at one end; a sequencing error may be responsible. The chain joins TRBV20-1 to TRBJ2-7; possibly TRBD2 for D (6 bases). Germline CDR1 and CDR2: DFQATT and SNEGSKA (reference sequence). CDR3 length: 11 residues. The CDR3 reads CSAGEDAAKHF. CDR3 DNA: TGCAGTGCTGGGGAGGACGCTGCCAAGCACTTC.

The V call is TRBV18, the J call TRBJ2-7; D is unresolved. V lost 0 bases, J lost 7 bases, and 10 bases lay in between. Germline lookup yields CDR1 KGHSH and CDR2 LQKENI. This CDR3 is 13 amino acids long. As DNA, the CDR3 is TGTGCCAGCTCACCACCCGACCCTTGGGAGCAGTACTTC. Its translation: CASSPPDPWEQYF.

V gene TRBV29-1 combines with J gene TRBJ1-2, with 10 bases fitting TRBD1. J lost 5 bases, V lost 0 bases, and 0 bases had no gene match. The CDR3 has 13 residues. Germline V CDR1 and CDR2: SQVTM, ANQGSEA. CDR3 bases: TGCAGCGTTGAAGAGGACAGGGGGTATGGCTACACCTTC. This translates into CSVEEDRGYGYTF.

Only one count was recorded for this clone. V and J are TRBV5-4 and TRBJ2-7, with TRBD2 identical over 9 bases. The length of the CDR3 is 14 residues. Losses at the gene ends were 0 bases for V and 12 bases for J; bases not matched to a gene: 10. Germline CDR1 SGHNT, CDR2 YYREEE (reference sequence). CDR3 sequence: CASSLAVREGPRYF. The CDR3 DNA sequence: TGTGCCAGCAGCTTGGCGGTGCGGGAGGGCCCCCGGTACTTC.

V gene TRBV4-2 combines with J gene TRBJ1-2; 9 positions match TRBD1. Germline V gene lookup returns CDR1 LGHNA and CDR2 YNFKEQ. The CDR3 has 15 amino acids. The J segment lost 6 bases and the V segment lost 0 bases, leaving 5 bases of the junction unmatched. The CDR3 DNA is TGTGCCAGCAGCCAAGATTTGGGACAGGGTGATGGCTACACCTTC. It translates to CASSQDLGQGDGYTF.

For the CDR3, the DNA is TGTGCCAGCAGCGTAGTGGCTAGCGGGAGGGCAGCTGTACAGTACTTC. Translated, it gives CASSVVASGRAAVQYF. V and J are TRBV9 and TRBJ2-7; 12 bases fit TRBD2. Germline CDR1 and CDR2: SGDLS and YYNGEE. J gave up 10 bases and V 0 bases, and 11 bases lay outside the gene matches. CDR3 size: 16 residues.

The CDR3 reads CASSLATSYTDTQYF. For the CDR3, the DNA is TGTGCCAGCAGCTTGGCGACTAGCTACACAGATACGCAGTATTTT. The chain employs TRBV5-6 and TRBJ2-3, with TRBD2 matching 7 bases. V shed 0 bases, J shed 2 bases, and the junction held 3 bases outside the gene matches. Per the germline V gene, CDR1 is SGHDT and CDR2 is YYEEEE. The CDR3 covers 15 residues.

V and J are TRBV28 and TRBJ2-3, with no clear D. Germline V lookup: CDR1 MDHEN, CDR2 SYDVKM. The CDR3 has 13 amino acids. V lost 3 bases to trimming and J lost 3 bases, with 7 bases between them. This CDR3 is CASSLEATDTQYF. Here the CDR3 DNA reads TGTGCCAGCAGTTTGGAAGCTACAGATACGCAGTATTTT.

The rearrangement links TRBV27 to TRBJ2-3; the match to TRBD2 covers 10 bases. From germline, CDR1 is MNHEY and CDR2 SMNVEV (reference sequence). The length of the CDR3 is 17 residues. Trimming at V came to 1 base and at J to 1 base, leaving 5 bases not matched to a gene. The CDR3 loop reads CASSLFSAGGGTDTQYF. CDR3 DNA: TGTGCCAGCAGTTTATTTTCAGCGGGAGGGGGCACAGATACGCAGTATTTT.

The rearrangement joins TRBV11-1 to TRBJ2-5; D might be TRBD1 (6 bases). V lost 7 bases, J lost 0 bases, and 15 bases lay in between. The CDR3 totals 15 residues. Germline assignment: CDR1 SGHAT and CDR2 FQDESV (reference sequence). CDR3 coding DNA: TGTGCCAGCACCCCTACAGGGTTCTACCAAGAGACCCAGTACTTC. Translated, it gives CASTPTGFYQETQYF.

This clone has only one observation. The chain joins TRBV2 to TRBJ2-7, with D maybe TRBD2 (6 bases). This CDR3 has 15 amino acids. V was shortened by 6 bases and J by 5 bases, with 20 bases between the two germline ends. CDR1 and CDR2 from the germline V gene are SNHLY and FYNNEI. The CDR3: CASSRGGVGLDEQYF. The CDR3 DNA follows: TGTGCCAGCAGCCGAGGAGGGGTCGGTCTGGACGAGCAGTACTTC.

The V and J genes are TRBV7-2 and TRBJ2-5, with 8 bases fitting TRBD2. J lost 1 base, V lost 2 bases, and 3 bases had no gene match. CDR3 length: 15 residues. From germline, CDR1 is SGHTA and CDR2 FQGNSA. The CDR3 reads CASSLPSGFQETQYF. The CDR3 DNA follows: TGTGCCAGCAGCTTACCTAGCGGGTTCCAAGAGACCCAGTACTTC.

The V gene is TRBV4-3, the J gene TRBJ2-7; 8 bases fit TRBD1. Germline-derived CDR1 and CDR2 are LGHNA and YSLEER. The V segment lost 1 base and the J segment 1 base; nucleotides outside the gene matches: 6. This CDR3 is 16 amino acids long. The CDR3 loop is CASSQAGQGGSYEQYF. Written as DNA, the CDR3 is TGCGCCAGCAGCCAAGCCGGACAGGGTGGGTCCTACGAGCAGTACTTC.

The chain combines TRBV5-6 with TRBJ1-1, with D unresolved. The CDR3 spans 14 residues. Germline values: CDR1 SGHDT, CDR2 YYEEEE. Trimming stripped 6 bases from V and 3 bases from J, with 15 bases between. DNA for the CDR3: TGTGCCAGCACTAACTCTCCCTGGGACACTGAAGCTTTCTTT. This sequence encodes CASTNSPWDTEAFF. Based on the CDR3 plus reference TRBV5-6 and TRBJ1-1, the full variable domain is DAGVTQSPTHLIKTRGQQVTLRCSPKSGHDTVSWYQQALGQGPQFIFQYYEEEERQRGNFPDRFSGHQFPNYSSELNVNALLLGDSALYLCASTNSPWDTEAFFGQGTRLTVV.

The genes are TRBV5-1 and TRBJ2-2, with 9 bases identical to TRBD1. Trimming at V came to 4 bases and at J to 0 bases, leaving 7 bases not matched to a gene. The germline V gene encodes CDR1 SGHRS and CDR2 YFSETQ. The CDR3 spans 17 residues. CDR3 DNA: TGCGCCAGCAGCGGAGACAGGGGGACTTCGAACACCGGGGAGCTGTTTTTT. As protein: CASSGDRGTSNTGELFF.

The V call is TRBV5-4, the J call TRBJ2-7, with 16 bases lining up with TRBD2. Trimming cost V 0 bases and J 6 bases; bases outside gene matches: 6. Germline CDR1 and CDR2: SGHNT and YYREEE (reference sequence). CDR3 length equals 17 residues. CDR3 amino acids: CASSLASGTSGRVEQYF. In nucleotides, the CDR3 is TGTGCCAGCAGCTTGGCCTCGGGGACTAGCGGGAGGGTCGAGCAGTACTTC.